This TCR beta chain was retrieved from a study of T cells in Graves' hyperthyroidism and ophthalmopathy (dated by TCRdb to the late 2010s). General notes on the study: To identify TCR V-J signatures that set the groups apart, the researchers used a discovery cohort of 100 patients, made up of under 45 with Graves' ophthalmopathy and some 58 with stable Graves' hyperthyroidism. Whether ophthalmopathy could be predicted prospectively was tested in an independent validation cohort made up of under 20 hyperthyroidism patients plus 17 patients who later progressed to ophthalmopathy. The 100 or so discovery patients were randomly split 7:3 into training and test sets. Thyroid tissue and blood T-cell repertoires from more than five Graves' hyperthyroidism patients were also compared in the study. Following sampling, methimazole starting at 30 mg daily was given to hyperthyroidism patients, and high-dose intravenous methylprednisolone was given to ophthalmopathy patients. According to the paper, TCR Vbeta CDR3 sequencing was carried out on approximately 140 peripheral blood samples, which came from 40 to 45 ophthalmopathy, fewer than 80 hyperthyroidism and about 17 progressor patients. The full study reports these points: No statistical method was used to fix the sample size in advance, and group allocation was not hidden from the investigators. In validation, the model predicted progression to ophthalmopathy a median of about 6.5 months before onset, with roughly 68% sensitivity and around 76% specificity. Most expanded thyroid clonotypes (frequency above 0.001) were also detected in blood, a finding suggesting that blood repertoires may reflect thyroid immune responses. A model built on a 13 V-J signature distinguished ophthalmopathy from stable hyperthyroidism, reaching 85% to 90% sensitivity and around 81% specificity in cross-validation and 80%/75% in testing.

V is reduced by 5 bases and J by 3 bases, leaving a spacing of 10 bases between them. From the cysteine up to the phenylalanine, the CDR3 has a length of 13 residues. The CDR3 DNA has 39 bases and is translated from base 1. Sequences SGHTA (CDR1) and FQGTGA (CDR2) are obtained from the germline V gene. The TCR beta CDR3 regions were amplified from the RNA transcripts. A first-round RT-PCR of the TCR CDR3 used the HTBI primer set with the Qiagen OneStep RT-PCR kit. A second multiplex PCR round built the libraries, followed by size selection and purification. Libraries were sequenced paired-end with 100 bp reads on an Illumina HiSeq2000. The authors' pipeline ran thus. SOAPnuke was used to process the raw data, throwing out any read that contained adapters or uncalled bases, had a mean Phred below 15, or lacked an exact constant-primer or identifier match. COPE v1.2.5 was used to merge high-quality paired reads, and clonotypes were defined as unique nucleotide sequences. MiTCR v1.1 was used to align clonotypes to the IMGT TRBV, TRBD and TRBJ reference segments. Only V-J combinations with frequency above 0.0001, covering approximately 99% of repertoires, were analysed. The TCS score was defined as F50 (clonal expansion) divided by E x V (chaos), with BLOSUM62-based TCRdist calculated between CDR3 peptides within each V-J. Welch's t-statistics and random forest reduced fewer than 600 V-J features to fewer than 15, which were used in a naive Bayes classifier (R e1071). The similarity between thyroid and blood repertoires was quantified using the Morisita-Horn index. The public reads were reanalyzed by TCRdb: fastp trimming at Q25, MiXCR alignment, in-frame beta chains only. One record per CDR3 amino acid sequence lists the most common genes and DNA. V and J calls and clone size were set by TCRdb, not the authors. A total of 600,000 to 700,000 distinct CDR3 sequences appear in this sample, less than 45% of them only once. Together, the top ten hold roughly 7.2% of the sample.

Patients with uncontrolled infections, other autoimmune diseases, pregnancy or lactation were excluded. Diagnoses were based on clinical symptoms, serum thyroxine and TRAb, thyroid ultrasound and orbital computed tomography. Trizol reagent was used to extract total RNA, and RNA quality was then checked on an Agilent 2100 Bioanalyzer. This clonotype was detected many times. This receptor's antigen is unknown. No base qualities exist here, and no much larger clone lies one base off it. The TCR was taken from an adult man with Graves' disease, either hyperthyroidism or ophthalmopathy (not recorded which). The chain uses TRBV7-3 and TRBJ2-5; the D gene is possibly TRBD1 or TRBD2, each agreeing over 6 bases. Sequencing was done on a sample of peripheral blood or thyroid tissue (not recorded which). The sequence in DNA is TGTGCCAGCAGCGGGGGGCCGGAAGAGACCCAGTACTTC. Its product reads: CASSGGPEETQYF.